This T cell receptor beta chain was sequenced for a study of T cell responses to AZD1222 COVID-19 vaccine. Study-wide findings and caveats: Just a handful of AZD1222 recipients tested seropositive at baseline. Targets within unmutated variant regions were reportedly found for nearly half of spike-specific TCRs.

Trimming shortened V by 0 bases and J by 5 bases, and 8 bases separated the two germline ends. The germline CDR1 and CDR2 sequences are LGHNA and YSLEER. This CDR3 comprises 14 residues. A word on this clone: Antigen unknown.

Generated by immunoSEQ multiplex PCR, the TCRdb table keeps only in-frame clones and is missing some. In the table there are around 140,000 clones, about 89% of which are singletons. The specimen was peripheral blood, collected on day 0 of AZD1222 vaccination. J is TRBJ1-3 and V is TRBV4-3, with a possible D match to TRBD1 (5 bases). This TCR was recovered from an adult in good health. In DNA, the CDR3 is TGCGCCAGCAGCCAAGAGGGGCGGAGAAACACCATATATTTT. Its translation is CASSQEGRRNTIYF.